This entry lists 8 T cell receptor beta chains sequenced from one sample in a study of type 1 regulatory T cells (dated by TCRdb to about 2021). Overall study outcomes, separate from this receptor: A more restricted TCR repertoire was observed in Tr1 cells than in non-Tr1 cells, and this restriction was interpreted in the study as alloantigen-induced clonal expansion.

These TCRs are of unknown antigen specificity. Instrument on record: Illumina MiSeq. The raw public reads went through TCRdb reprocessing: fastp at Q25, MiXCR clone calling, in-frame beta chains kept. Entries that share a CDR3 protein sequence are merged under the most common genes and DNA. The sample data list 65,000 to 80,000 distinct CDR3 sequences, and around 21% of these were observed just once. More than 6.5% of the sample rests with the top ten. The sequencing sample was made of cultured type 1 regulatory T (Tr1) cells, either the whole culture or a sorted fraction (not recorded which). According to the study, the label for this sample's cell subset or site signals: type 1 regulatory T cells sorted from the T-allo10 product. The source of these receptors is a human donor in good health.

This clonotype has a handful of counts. As DNA, the CDR3 is TGCGCCAGCAGCTTGTTAGCCTCCGGGGGGCCCCAGCATTTT. Residues: CASSLLASGGPQHF. The chain combines TRBV5-1 with TRBJ1-5, with D possibly being TRBD1 (5 bases). The length of the CDR3 is 14 residues. CDR1 and CDR2 from the germline V gene are SGHRS and YFSETQ. The V gene lost 1 base and the J gene lost 9 bases, with 14 bases spanning the gap.

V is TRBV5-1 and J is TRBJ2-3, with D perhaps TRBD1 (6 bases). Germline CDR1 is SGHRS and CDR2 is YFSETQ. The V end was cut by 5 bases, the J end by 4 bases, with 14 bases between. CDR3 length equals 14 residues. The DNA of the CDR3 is TGCGCCAGCAGTTCAGGACAGAGCGCAGATACGCAGTATTTT. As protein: CASSSGQSADTQYF.

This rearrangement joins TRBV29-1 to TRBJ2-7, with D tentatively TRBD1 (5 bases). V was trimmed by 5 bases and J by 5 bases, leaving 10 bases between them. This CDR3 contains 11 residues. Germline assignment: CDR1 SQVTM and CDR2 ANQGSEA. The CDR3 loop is CSVSRAHEQYF. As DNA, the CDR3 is TGCAGCGTTAGCAGGGCCCACGAGCAGTACTTC.

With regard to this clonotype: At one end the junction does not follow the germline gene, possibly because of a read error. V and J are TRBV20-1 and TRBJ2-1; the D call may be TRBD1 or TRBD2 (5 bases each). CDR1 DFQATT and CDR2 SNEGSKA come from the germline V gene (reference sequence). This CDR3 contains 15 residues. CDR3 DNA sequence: TGCAGTGCCAGAGGTCCAGGGAGCTCCTACAATGAGCAGTTCTTC. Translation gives CSARGPGSSYNEQFF.

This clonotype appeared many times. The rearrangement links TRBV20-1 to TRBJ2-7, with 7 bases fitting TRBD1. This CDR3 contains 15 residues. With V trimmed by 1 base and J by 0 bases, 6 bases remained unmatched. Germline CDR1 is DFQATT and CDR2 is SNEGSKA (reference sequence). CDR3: CSARGIRDSSYEQYF. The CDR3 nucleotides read TGCAGTGCTAGAGGGATTCGGGACAGCTCCTACGAGCAGTACTTC.

The CDR3 sequence: CASSFPGLERTQYF. The CDR3 DNA follows: TGTGCCAGCAGTTTCCCGGGACTAGAGAGGACGCAGTATTTT. This chain joins TRBV28 and TRBJ2-3, with 8 bases matching TRBD2. The CDR3 sequence is 14 residues long. After removal of 3 bases from V and 9 bases from J, the junction contained 8 bases not matched to a gene. Per the germline V gene, CDR1 is MDHEN and CDR2 is SYDVKM.

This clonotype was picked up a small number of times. The CDR3 region has the DNA TGCGCCAGCGGGTTACTAGGAGGCACAGATACGCAGTATTTT. Its translation is CASGLLGGTDTQYF. The gene calls are TRBV5-1 and TRBJ2-3; TRBD2 is a possible D gene (5 bases). Germline assignment: CDR1 SGHRS and CDR2 YFSETQ. The CDR3 loop spans 14 amino acids. V shed 7 bases and J shed 1 base, with 13 bases lying between them.

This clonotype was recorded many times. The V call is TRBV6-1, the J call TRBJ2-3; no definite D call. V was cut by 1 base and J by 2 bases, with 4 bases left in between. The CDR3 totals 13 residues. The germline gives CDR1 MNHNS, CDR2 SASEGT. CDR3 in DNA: TGTGCCAGCAGTGAAGTCCCCACAGATACGCAGTATTTT. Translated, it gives CASSEVPTDTQYF.